This T cell receptor beta chain comes out of a study of CD8 T cells in ankylosing spondylitis. The ends lost 1 base at V and 1 base at J; junction bases unmatched: 5. CDR1 SGHRS and CDR2 YFSETQ come from the germline V gene. This CDR3 comprises 16 residues. This clonotype has at least ten counts. As yet, its antigen is unknown. Each CDR3 protein is one row after TCRdb ran MiXCR on the 5' RACE reads. The data show some 95,000 distinct CDR3 sequences, with just under 9% seen just once and roughly 4.6% held by the top ten. General study points: Disease-linked clones proved CD8+ and comparatively uncommon in peripheral blood.

This clonotype was sampled from a male donor with ankylosing spondylitis or in good health (not recorded which). The chain recombines TRBV5-1 with TRBJ2-3; 8 bases align to TRBD1. Sequencing input: blood, either unsorted or a sorted T cell fraction (not recorded which). The CDR3 loop is CASSLPGGRGTDTQYF. The CDR3 region has the DNA TGCGCCAGCAGCTTGCCAGGGGGCAGAGGCACAGATACGCAGTATTTT.